Each of the 18 T cell receptor beta chains below was sequenced from the same sample in a study of T-cell memory formation after mild COVID-19. MiXCR, applied by TCRdb to the 5' RACE reads, yields one record per CDR3 protein. The top ten hold 2% to 2.5% of the sample, which has about 200,000 distinct CDR3 sequences, under 20% seen once. Sequencing was carried out using PBMCs or a T cell subset sorted from them (not recorded which). These receptors came from an adult woman who had mild COVID-19 (a few samples of this study predate the infection). Cell type and time point are not known.

The V and J genes are TRBV20-1 and TRBJ2-1; no clear D. V shed 8 bases and J shed 6 bases, with 17 bases lying between them. CDR1 and CDR2 from the germline V gene are DFQATT and SNEGSKA (reference sequence). The CDR3 has 13 amino acids. CDR3 sequence reads: CSFSRSPPNEQFF. The CDR3 bases are TGCAGTTTCTCGCGGAGTCCCCCCAATGAGCAGTTCTTC.

This clonotype was recorded a few times. The chain couples TRBV5-1 to TRBJ2-7; 8 nucleotides line up with TRBD1. After removal of 2 bases from V and 6 bases from J, the junction contained 4 bases not matched to a gene. Germline V gives CDR1 SGHRS, CDR2 YFSETQ. This CDR3 has 13 amino acids. DNA of the CDR3: TGCGCCAGCAGCTTTGGAGACAGGGGCGAGCAGTACTTC. Amino acids: CASSFGDRGEQYF. The whole variable domain, filled in from reference TRBV5-1 and TRBJ2-7, reads KAGVTQTPRYLIKTRGQQVTLSCSPISGHRSVSWYQQTPGQGLQFLFEYFSETQRNKGNFPGRFSGRQFSNSRSEMNVSTLELGDSALYLCASSFGDRGEQYFGPGTRLTVT.

This clonotype was counted a few times. The V and J genes are TRBV4-2 and TRBJ2-1; perhaps TRBD2 as D (6 bases). Per the germline V gene, CDR1 is LGHNA and CDR2 is YNFKEQ. V gave up 8 bases and J gave up 4 bases, with 12 bases separating them. The CDR3 loop spans 13 amino acids. The CDR3 bases are TGTGCCAGCTCACAAGCGGGTTACAATGAGCAGTTCTTC. Translation: CASSQAGYNEQFF.

The V and J genes are TRBV12-3 or TRBV12-4 and TRBJ1-2, with TRBD1 as a possible D gene (5 bases). The length of the CDR3 is 13 residues. V was shortened by 5 bases and J by 4 bases, with 11 bases between the two germline ends. The CDR3 bases are TGTGCCAGCAGTCCCCGGGACGGCTATGGCTACACCTTC. Translating gives CASSPRDGYGYTF.

The chain couples TRBV5-1 to TRBJ2-3; perhaps D is TRBD1 or TRBD2 (6 bases each). Trimming removed 0 bases at V and 4 bases at J, with 12 bases between. The CDR3 totals 15 residues. Germline V gene lookup returns CDR1 SGHRS and CDR2 YFSETQ. The CDR3 loop reads CASSLDPGGADTQYF. In DNA form, the CDR3 reads TGCGCCAGCAGCTTGGACCCCGGGGGCGCAGATACGCAGTATTTT.

This clonotype was found a few times. This chain links TRBV3-1 with TRBJ2-2; D possibly matches TRBD1 or TRBD2 (5 bases each). Germline V gives CDR1 LGHDT, CDR2 YNNKEL (reference sequence). Trimming left V 4 bases short and J 0 bases short, with 12 bases between. The CDR3 loop spans 16 amino acids. In DNA form, the CDR3 reads TGTGCCAGCAGCCGGGACCCCCTGTCGAACACCGGGGAGCTGTTTTTT. This gives the protein CASSRDPLSNTGELFF.

The chain uses TRBV18 and TRBJ2-5, with D unresolved. This CDR3 region has 13 residues. Germline V lookup: CDR1 KGHSH, CDR2 LQKENI. V was trimmed by 0 bases and J by 5 bases, leaving 7 bases between them. CDR3 DNA: TGTGCCAGCTCACCACCGAATGGGGAGACCCAGTACTTC. Translation gives CASSPPNGETQYF.

This clonotype has ten or more counts. One junction end does not reproduce the germline sequence, and a read error may be involved. V is TRBV5-1 and J is TRBJ2-5, with a weak D call TRBD1 (6 bases). This CDR3 contains 13 residues. Germline CDR1 reads SGHRS; CDR2 reads YFSETQ. CDR3 loop: CASSVTGQETQYF. In DNA form, the CDR3 reads TGTGCCAGTAGTGTGACAGGCCAAGAGACCCAGTACTTC.

This clonotype was seen a few times. The chain links TRBV27 to TRBJ1-5; 7 bases are shared with TRBD1. J gave up 7 bases and V 5 bases, and 23 bases lay outside the gene matches. Germline V CDR1 and CDR2: MNHEY, SMNVEV (reference sequence). There are 19 residues in the CDR3. The CDR3 here is CASSPRTGRILDNAQPQHF. Written as DNA, the CDR3 is TGTGCCAGCAGTCCTCGGACAGGAAGGATTTTGGACAACGCGCAGCCCCAGCATTTT.

V usage is TRBV10-3 and J usage is TRBJ2-5; TRBD1 aligns across 9 bases. From germline, CDR1 is ENHRY and CDR2 SYGVKD. The V and J ends lost 7 bases and 5 bases, in that order; junction bases with no gene match: 17. The CDR3 consists of 17 residues. The DNA for the CDR3 is TGTGCCATCAACCCGGGACAGGGAAGGCCTATTAGGGAGACCCAGTACTTC. It specifies CAINPGQGRPIRETQYF.

The V gene is TRBV24-1, the J gene TRBJ2-1; the match to TRBD1 covers 10 bases. With 2 bases clipped from V and 6 bases from J, the junction kept 6 bases outside the gene matches. The germline gives CDR1 KGHDR, CDR2 SFDVKD. There are 16 residues in the CDR3. The CDR3 sequence: CATSDYGDRGSNEQFF. The CDR3 DNA follows: TGTGCCACCAGTGATTACGGGGACAGGGGATCCAATGAGCAGTTCTTC.

This clonotype was counted a few times. This rearrangement joins TRBV7-2 to TRBJ2-2; a possible D gene is TRBD1 (6 bases). Trimming removed 5 bases at V and 0 bases at J, with 13 bases between. The germline CDR1 and CDR2 sequences are SGHTA and FQGNSA. This CDR3 region has 16 residues. CDR3 region: CASSPRTAANTGELFF. The CDR3 coding sequence is TGTGCCAGCAGCCCTCGGACAGCCGCGAACACCGGGGAGCTGTTTTTT.

This clonotype was detected a few times. The genes are TRBV6-5 and TRBJ1-2; unclear D gene. Germline CDR1 reads MNHEY; CDR2 reads SVGAGI. The CDR3 has 12 amino acids. V was trimmed by 6 bases and J by 7 bases, leaving 12 bases between them. The CDR3 sequence is CASRSQSSGYTF. CDR3 DNA sequence: TGTGCCAGCAGATCACAGTCCAGTGGCTACACCTTC.

The chain joins TRBV5-1 to TRBJ2-1, with D tentatively TRBD1 or TRBD2 (6 bases each). The germline V gene has CDR1 SGHRS and CDR2 YFSETQ. CDR3 size: 15 residues. V was pared by 0 bases and J by 2 bases, with 9 bases between. CDR3 DNA sequence: TGCGCCAGCAGCTTGGAGGGGGAGGCCTACAATGAGCAGTTCTTC. Translated: CASSLEGEAYNEQFF.

V is TRBV12-3 or TRBV12-4 and J is TRBJ2-1, with D possibly TRBD2 on 5 matching bases. Trimming removed 3 bases at V and 3 bases at J, with 12 bases between. The length of the CDR3 is 15 residues. The CDR3 loop reads CASSLGSQFYNEQFF. The CDR3 nucleotides read TGTGCCAGCAGTTTGGGGAGTCAGTTCTACAATGAGCAGTTCTTC.

With regard to this clonotype: A junction end diverges from the germline sequence, so it may reflect a read error. V and J are TRBV4-1 and TRBJ1-1; TRBD1 agrees at 11 bases. Germline values: CDR1 MGHRA, CDR2 YSYEKL. The CDR3 contains 15 residues. CDR3: CASSQLRDRGSETFF. The DNA for the CDR3 is TGCGCCAGCAGCCAACTCCGGGACAGGGGGTCTGAAACTTTCTTT.

The chain carries TRBV7-4 and TRBJ2-1; D is unresolved. The germline V and J ends were trimmed by 5 bases and 0 bases, with 14 bases remaining between them. There are 16 residues in the CDR3. Germline values: CDR1 SGHVT, CDR2 SQSDAQ. The DNA of the CDR3 is TGTGCCAGCAGCCACAATCAGAAGAGCTCCTACAATGAGCAGTTCTTC. Its translation: CASSHNQKSSYNEQFF.

The chain links TRBV20-1 to TRBJ2-3; possible D gene TRBD1, 5 bases. CDR1 is DFQATT and CDR2 is SNEGSKA in the germline V gene (reference sequence). The CDR3 covers 11 residues. V lost 5 bases, J lost 2 bases, and 5 bases lay in between. CDR3 region: CSAGATDTQYF. The CDR3 DNA reads as TGCAGTGCTGGGGCCACAGATACGCAGTATTTT.